The 25 T cell receptor beta chains below come from one sample, sequenced in a study of T cell responses to AZD1222 COVID-19 vaccine. Sequencing was performed with immunoSEQ multiplex PCR; in TCRdb, only in-frame clones are kept and a portion is missing. The sample includes some 19,000 clones, approximately 82% of them seen just once. The sample in question was peripheral blood, obtained on day 0 of AZD1222 vaccination. The source is an adult in good health.

The V gene is TRBV13, the J gene TRBJ1-6, with TRBD1 identical over 7 bases. With 4 bases clipped from V and 0 bases from J, the junction kept 15 bases outside the gene matches. Germline CDR1 is PRHDT and CDR2 is FYEKMQ (reference sequence). The CDR3 length is 20 residues. The CDR3 region is CASSYRGLAGGASYNSPLHF. The CDR3 coding sequence is TGTGCCAGCAGCTATAGGGGGCTTGCAGGCGGCGCCTCCTATAATTCACCCCTCCACTTT.

V and J are TRBV11-3 and TRBJ2-2; the match to TRBD1 covers 7 bases. V shed 4 bases and J 2 bases; nucleotides not matched to a gene: 4. There are 15 residues in the CDR3. Per germline, CDR1 SGHNT and CDR2 YENEEA. The CDR3 nucleotides are TGTGCCAGCAGCTCAGGGACAGACAACACCGGGGAGCTGTTTTTT. As protein: CASSSGTDNTGELFF.

The chain carries TRBV23-1 and TRBJ2-2; possible D gene TRBD1, 6 bases. TRBV23-1 is labeled an ORF, and its function is uncertain. V was pared by 0 bases and J by 6 bases, with 14 bases between. This CDR3 contains 16 residues. The CDR3 is CASSQSPFEGAGELFF. CDR3 nucleotide sequence: TGCGCCAGCAGTCAATCGCCGTTCGAGGGGGCCGGGGAGCTGTTTTTT.

V usage is TRBV7-9 and J usage is TRBJ2-3; D not resolved. This CDR3 is built from 16 residues. The germline V gene encodes CDR1 SEHNR and CDR2 FQNEAQ (reference sequence). The V and J ends lost 2 bases and 1 base respectively, with 13 bases between them. This CDR3 reads CASSLSAAWGTDTQYF. CDR3 nucleotides: TGTGCCAGCAGCTTATCCGCCGCTTGGGGCACAGATACGCAGTATTTT.

The chain couples TRBV2 to TRBJ2-1; 10 bases line up with TRBD1. CDR1 is SNHLY, CDR2 FYNNEI, per germline. V lost 2 bases and J lost 10; bases outside the gene matches: 8. The CDR3 spans 15 residues. The CDR3 nucleotides read TGTGCCAGCAGTGAATCAGACAGGGGGCAGGGGGAGCAGTTCTTC. This gives the protein CASSESDRGQGEQFF.

The chain employs TRBV4-3 and TRBJ1-1, with D uncertain. Germline V lookup: CDR1 LGHNA, CDR2 YSLEER. CDR3 length: 14 amino acids. With 1 base removed from V and 1 base from J, the gap between germline ends came to 7 bases. The CDR3 sequence is CASSQGTENTEAFF. CDR3 DNA: TGCGCCAGCAGCCAAGGGACGGAGAACACTGAAGCTTTCTTT.

The CDR3 sequence: CARTGNIQYF. In DNA, the CDR3 is TGTGCCAGGACCGGGAACATTCAGTACTTC. This sequence joins TRBV7-6 and TRBJ2-4; D not certain. V dropped 9 bases and J dropped 7 bases, with 7 bases sitting between them. The CDR3 covers 10 residues. Germline V gives CDR1 SGHVS, CDR2 FNYEAQ.

This clone has more than one count but fewer than ten. The V call is TRBV7-6, the J call TRBJ2-2; 15 bases are shared with TRBD2. The V gene's germline CDR1 is SGHVS and CDR2 FNYEAQ. V shed 6 bases, J shed 5 bases, and the junction held 16 bases outside the gene matches. This CDR3 has 20 amino acids. The CDR3 is CASSHGTSGGRPRLTGELFF. CDR3 in DNA: TGTGCCAGCAGTCACGGGACTAGCGGGGGGCGCCCCCGTCTTACCGGGGAGCTGTTTTTT.

This clone was counted only a few times. The chain has TRBV10-2 and TRBJ1-1; no reliable D call. The CDR3 covers 16 residues. V lost 0 bases and J lost 3, with 14 bases in between. Looked up from germline, CDR1 is WSHSY and CDR2 is SAAADI. The CDR3 spells CASSESDRLGYTEAFF. The CDR3 nucleotides read TGCGCCAGCAGTGAGTCGGACCGACTGGGGTACACTGAAGCTTTCTTT.

The V call is TRBV4-1, the J call TRBJ1-2, with D unclear. Trimming pared 2 bases from V and 6 bases from J, leaving 19 bases between. Germline V gene data show CDR1 as MGHRA and CDR2 as YSYEKL. This CDR3 has 16 amino acids. In DNA, the CDR3 is TGCGCCAGCAGCCAATCCCAGGAAGGGTCAGTCCATGGCTACACCTTC. Translation: CASSQSQEGSVHGYTF.

The chain joins TRBV19 to TRBJ2-6; either TRBD1 or TRBD2 may supply D (5 bases each). The ends were cut back, 1 base at V and 4 bases at J, with 14 bases in the middle. CDR3 size: 17 residues. CDR1 and CDR2 (germline): LNHDA, SQIVND (reference sequence). The CDR3 sequence: CASSIGGLGTGANVLTF. The CDR3 DNA is TGTGCCAGTAGTATAGGCGGATTGGGGACCGGGGCCAACGTCCTGACTTTC.

This chain connects TRBV7-8 to TRBJ2-7; 7 positions agree with TRBD2. CDR1 SGHVS and CDR2 FQNEAQ come from the germline V gene. CDR3 length: 16 amino acids. The V gene end was trimmed by 3 bases and the J gene end by 0 bases; junction bases not matched to a gene: 8. The CDR3 loop is CASSLLLARSSYEQYF. The CDR3 nucleotides read TGTGCCAGCAGCTTGTTACTAGCGAGAAGCTCCTACGAGCAGTACTTC.

The chain has TRBV24-1 and TRBJ2-1; 11 nucleotides agree with TRBD2. V trimming: 11 bases; J trimming: 4 bases; junction bases outside the gene matches: 3. In germline, CDR1 is KGHDR, CDR2 SFDVKD. The CDR3 contains 13 residues. The CDR3: CASGTSGYNEQFF. In DNA, the CDR3 is TGTGCCAGCGGGACTAGCGGTTACAATGAGCAGTTCTTC.

The rearrangement links TRBV18 to TRBJ2-6, with 7 bases that match TRBD1. Germline CDR1 reads KGHSH; CDR2 reads LQKENI. Trimming at V came to 6 bases and at J to 4 bases, leaving 12 bases not matched to a gene. The length of the CDR3 is 17 residues. Written as DNA, the CDR3 is TGTGCCAGCTCGCTAGCAGGGGGTCCCGGGGGGGCCAACGTCCTGACTTTC. Encoded protein: CASSLAGGPGGANVLTF. The entire variable domain, with the rest obtained from reference TRBV18 and TRBJ2-6, is as follows: NAGVMQNPRHLVRRRGQEARLRCSPMKGHSHVYWYRQLPEEGLKFMVYLQKENIIDESGMPKERFSAEFPKEGPSILRIQQVVRGDSAAYFCASSLAGGPGGANVLTFGAGSRLTVL.

In DNA form, the CDR3 reads TGTGCCAGCAGGCAAGAGACCCAGTACTTC. Translation: CASRQETQYF. The chain uses TRBV2 and TRBJ2-5, with unresolved D. Trimming took off 6 bases at V and 2 bases at J, with 1 base between the two ends. Germline CDR1 reads SNHLY; CDR2 reads FYNNEI. CDR3 length: 10 amino acids.

The chain has TRBV18 and TRBJ2-7, with D maybe TRBD1 (6 bases). Trimming stripped 1 base from V and 4 bases from J, with 17 bases between. The CDR3 is made up of 16 amino acids. The germline V gene encodes CDR1 KGHSH and CDR2 LQKENI. The CDR3 region has the DNA TGTGCCAGCTCACCACGAGGGACAATGACGGGGTACGAGCAGTACTTC. Amino acid sequence: CASSPRGTMTGYEQYF.

This chain connects TRBV19 to TRBJ2-2; 8 nucleotides agree with TRBD1. In germline, CDR1 is LNHDA, CDR2 SQIVND (reference sequence). The CDR3 is 18 amino acids. After removal of 3 bases from V and 0 bases from J, the junction contained 9 bases not matched to a gene. CDR3 sequence: CASSIWGQAYANTGELFF. CDR3 DNA sequence: TGTGCCAGTAGTATTTGGGGACAGGCCTACGCGAACACCGGGGAGCTGTTTTTT. Full variable domain (remainder filled in from reference TRBV19 and TRBJ2-2): DGGITQSPKYLFRKEGQNVTLSCEQNLNHDAMYWYRQDPGQGLRLIYYSQIVNDFQKGDIAEGYSVSREKKESFPLTVTSAQKNPTAFYLCASSIWGQAYANTGELFFGEGSRLTVL.

The chain is built from TRBV30 and TRBJ2-7; D gene uncertain. This CDR3 comprises 11 residues. Trimming left V 3 bases short and J 3 bases short, with 6 bases between. Per germline, CDR1 GTSNPN and CDR2 SVGIG (reference sequence). CDR3 loop: CAWSAGYEQYF. As DNA, the CDR3 is TGTGCCTGGAGCGCAGGCTACGAGCAGTACTTC.

The CDR3 DNA reads as TGTGCCAGTACAGGTCTGTTCGGCAGAACGAGGCATGGCTACACCTTC. This translates into CASTGLFGRTRHGYTF. The chain recombines TRBV19 with TRBJ1-2; D is unresolved. The CDR3 has 16 residues. The germline V and J ends were trimmed by 7 bases and 6 bases, with 24 bases remaining between them. Germline CDR1 LNHDA, CDR2 SQIVND (reference sequence).

The chain uses TRBV4-2 and TRBJ1-5, with 8 bases that match TRBD1. The CDR3 totals 14 residues. Germline loops: CDR1 LGHNA, CDR2 YNFKEQ. V was pared by 1 base and J by 7 bases, with 3 bases of the junction left unmatched. DNA for the CDR3: TGTGCCAGCAGCCAAGTTCAGGGGGCCCAGCCCCAGCATTTT. This translates into CASSQVQGAQPQHF.

The rearrangement uses TRBV12-3 or TRBV12-4 and TRBJ1-5; no clear D gene. CDR3 length equals 13 residues. V lost 1 base, J lost 3 bases, and 4 bases lay in between. CDR3 sequence: CASSLGINQPQHF. CDR3 in DNA: TGTGCCAGCAGTTTAGGGATCAATCAGCCCCAGCATTTT.

The chain links TRBV5-4 to TRBJ2-5, with a weak D call TRBD2 (5 bases). This CDR3 region has 14 residues. Germline CDR1 is SGHNT and CDR2 is YYREEE (reference sequence). V was clipped by 1 base and J by 5 bases, with 12 bases between them. The CDR3, as DNA: TGTGCCAGCAGCTTGACCCTGGGAGCCGAGACCCAGTACTTC. Translation gives CASSLTLGAETQYF.

The CDR3: CASSAPGYTYEQYF. The DNA of the CDR3 is TGTGCCAGCAGCGCACCCGGGTATACCTACGAGCAGTACTTC. This rearrangement joins TRBV6-5 to TRBJ2-7; no clear D. Trimming cost V 6 bases and J 2 bases, with 14 bases left between them. This CDR3 region has 14 residues. Per germline, CDR1 MNHEY and CDR2 SVGAGI.

CDR3 loop: CAWSVRAGGHYGYTF. The DNA for the CDR3 is TGTGCCTGGAGTGTAAGGGCAGGGGGCCATTATGGCTACACCTTC. The chain is built from TRBV30 and TRBJ1-2, with 8 bases lining up with TRBD1. CDR1 is GTSNPN, CDR2 SVGIG, per germline (reference sequence). V dropped 0 bases and J dropped 5; count of bases not matched to a gene: 8. This CDR3 has 15 residues.

The chain combines TRBV9 with TRBJ2-7, with 8 bases fitting TRBD2. V shed 0 bases and J 5 bases; nucleotides not matched to a gene: 10. Germline V gives CDR1 SGDLS, CDR2 YYNGEE. CDR3 length: 16 amino acids. CDR3 sequence (DNA): TGTGCCAGCAGCGTAGCTGGTGGGACTAGACCCAACGAGCAGTACTTC. This translates into CASSVAGGTRPNEQYF.